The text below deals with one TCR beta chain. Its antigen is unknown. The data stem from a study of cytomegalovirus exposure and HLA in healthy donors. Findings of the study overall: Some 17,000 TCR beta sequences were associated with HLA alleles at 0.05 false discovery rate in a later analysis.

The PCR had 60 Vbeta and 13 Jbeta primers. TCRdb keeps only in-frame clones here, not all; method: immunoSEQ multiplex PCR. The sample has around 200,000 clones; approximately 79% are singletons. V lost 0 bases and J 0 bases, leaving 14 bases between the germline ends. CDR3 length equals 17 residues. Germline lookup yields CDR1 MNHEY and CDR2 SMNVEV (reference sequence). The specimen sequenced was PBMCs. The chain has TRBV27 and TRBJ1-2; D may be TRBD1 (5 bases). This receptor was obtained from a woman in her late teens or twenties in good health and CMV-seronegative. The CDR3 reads CASSLSSGLGANYGYTF. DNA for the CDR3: TGTGCCAGCAGTTTATCGTCAGGGTTAGGTGCTAACTATGGCTACACCTTC.